This TCR beta chain derives from a study of T-cell memory formation after mild COVID-19. Turning to the study itself: Largely, the TCR clusters proved donor specific.

TCR alpha and TCR beta cDNA libraries carrying sample barcodes and UMIs were produced by 5'RACE using constant-segment primers. From the 5' RACE reads, TCRdb called clonotypes with MiXCR, one entry per CDR3 protein. The sample holds approximately 50,000 distinct CDR3 sequences, 10% to 15% seen once. This clonotype has more than one count but fewer than ten. Looked up from germline, CDR1 is MNHEY and CDR2 is SVGAGI. V dropped 6 bases and J dropped 2; count of bases not matched to a gene: 11. The CDR3 length is 16 residues. This TCR came from a man between 18 and 29 years old who had mild COVID-19 (a few samples of this study predate the infection). Cell type and time point are not known. The sequencing sample was made of PBMCs or a T cell subset sorted from them (not recorded which). J is TRBJ2-5 and V is TRBV6-5, with 8 bases that match TRBD2. The CDR3 DNA is TGTGCCAGCAGGCGCTTGAGCGGGGGAAATCAAGAGACCCAGTACTTC. It specifies CASRRLSGGNQETQYF.